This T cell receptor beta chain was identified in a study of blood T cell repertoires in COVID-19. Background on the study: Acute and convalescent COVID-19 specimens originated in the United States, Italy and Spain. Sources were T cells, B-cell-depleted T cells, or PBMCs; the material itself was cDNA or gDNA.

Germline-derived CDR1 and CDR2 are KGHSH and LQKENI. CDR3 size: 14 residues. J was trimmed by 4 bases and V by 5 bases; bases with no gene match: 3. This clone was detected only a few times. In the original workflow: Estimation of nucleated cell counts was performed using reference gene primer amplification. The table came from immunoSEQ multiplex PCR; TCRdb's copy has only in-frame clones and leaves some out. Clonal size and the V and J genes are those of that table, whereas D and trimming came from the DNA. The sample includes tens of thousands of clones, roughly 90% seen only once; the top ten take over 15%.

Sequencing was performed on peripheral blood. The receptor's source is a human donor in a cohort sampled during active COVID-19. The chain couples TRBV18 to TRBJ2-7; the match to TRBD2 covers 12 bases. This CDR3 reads CASSLTSGGYEQYF. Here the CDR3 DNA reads TGTGCCAGCTCATTGACTAGCGGGGGTTACGAGCAGTACTTC. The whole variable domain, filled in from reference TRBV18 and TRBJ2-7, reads NAGVMQNPRHLVRRRGQEARLRCSPMKGHSHVYWYRQLPEEGLKFMVYLQKENIIDESGMPKERFSAEFPKEGPSILRIQQVVRGDSAAYFCASSLTSGGYEQYFGPGTRLTVT.